The source of this T cell receptor beta chain is a study of T cell responses to AZD1222 COVID-19 vaccine. Generated by immunoSEQ multiplex PCR, the TCRdb table keeps only in-frame clones and is missing some. The sample carries roughly 100,000 clones, about 86% recorded once. Trimming at V came to 6 bases and at J to 9 bases, leaving 9 bases not matched to a gene. The CDR3 covers 15 residues. CDR1 and CDR2 (germline): MNHEY, SVGAGI. The chain joins TRBV6-5 to TRBJ1-6, with 9 nucleotides matching TRBD1. The receptor was derived from an adult in good health. The sequencing used peripheral blood, collected on day 0 of AZD1222 vaccination. The CDR3 nucleotides read TGTGCCAGCAGACCCTATACAGGGGGCGGTTCACCCCTCCACTTT. Residues: CASRPYTGGGSPLHF.